This T cell receptor (beta chain) is drawn from a study of blood T cell repertoires in COVID-19. Overall study: T cells, B-cell-depleted T cells, or PBMCs supplied cDNA or gDNA.

The V gene's germline CDR1 is KGHSH and CDR2 LQKENI. J gave up 2 bases and V 2 bases, and 6 bases lay outside the gene matches. The CDR3 consists of 15 residues. Produced via immunoSEQ multiplex PCR; TCRdb's table is partial and in-frame only. The sample includes approximately 320,000 clones, approximately 89% seen only once; the top ten take 11%. The source of this sequence is a woman aged 25 to 39 with COVID-19, enrolled during active disease. This rearrangement joins TRBV18 to TRBJ2-7; TRBD1 matches 7 bases. Sequenced: peripheral blood. The CDR3 is CASSPMTGSTYEQYF. CDR3 in DNA: TGTGCCAGCTCACCAATGACAGGGAGCACCTACGAGCAGTACTTC.